This T cell receptor (beta chain) was recovered during a study of shared clonotypes between healthy human individuals (dated by TCRdb to the early 2020s). Turning to the overall study: The cohort comprised a couple of women and a few men aged 18 to 49 years. Per donor, three plates each were used for CD4 naive and CD4 memory, two for CD8 naive, and one for CD8 memory. To estimate repertoire size and how much clonotypes are shared between individuals, the study performed deep sequencing of blood TCR repertoires from roughly five healthy adults. Libraries were prepared and TCR repertoires were sequenced by different laboratories using diverse techniques, in order to increase sequencing depth and limit assay-specific biases. Each donor's leukapheresis produced roughly between roughly 0.94 and 9.5 billion PBMCs.

Study-wide findings and limitations: Pairwise subsampling indicated that sequencing depth was expected to affect the degree of clonotype sharing among donors. Sampling was restricted to blood, and TCR repertoires in tissues likely differ from the TCR repertoires found in blood. Higher generation probabilities were observed for clonotypes shared by all four sorted-subset donors than for non-shared clonotypes. Rarefaction of sorted-subset datasets indicated incomplete sequencing despite the large sequencing depth. Naive subsets generally had larger estimated clonotype richness than memory subsets did. Because the study included only a small number of donors, the genetic and exposure-history diversity represented was limited. Roughly 5.2% of naive CD4, 3.5% of naive CD8, approximately 2% of memory CD4, and about 0.4% of memory CD8 clonotypes were shared across a handful of donors.

For this clone: It lacks a known antigen. No quality values exist for individual bases; no much larger clone is one base distant. The same CDR3 is also encoded by other DNA sequences in this sample.

V loses 0 bases of germline sequence and J loses 7 bases, and the interval between the two ends is 5 bases. The CDR3 has 12 amino acids, counting the end cysteine and phenylalanine. Kept here is only the CDR3 DNA, which spans 36 bases and is read in frame from base 1. The germline V gene yields SGDLS for CDR1 and YYNGEE for CDR2. Healthy HIV-negative adults with no recently reported acute infections or vaccinations were included as donors. Every donor was a Caucasian adult living in Nashville, Tennessee, USA. CD4+ T cells were enriched by magnetic negative selection, after which naive cells were positively selected on CD45RA and the negative fraction was taken as the memory subset. Blood was collected by leukapheresis, and PBMCs were isolated by Ficoll-Histopaque density gradient centrifugation and then cryopreserved in liquid nitrogen vapor phase. Purity and quantity of every magnetically sorted T cell population were checked by analytical flow cytometry. From each sorted fraction, genomic DNA was isolated and quantified by UV absorbance on a Nanodrop 2000c.

Using the deep immunoSEQ assay, multiplex PCR amplified TCR CDR3 regions from genomic DNA. Genomic DNA extracted from each cell subset was distributed evenly over all wells of several immunoSEQ 96-well plates, and each plate served as one replicate. Each replicate PCR for sorted subsets received 200 ng genomic DNA, equal to about 30,000 T cell genomes. Purified libraries were quantified with a Qubit 3.0 fluorometer, sized on a Bioanalyzer 2100, and re-quantified with the KAPA Library Quantification kit. Every immunoSEQ 96-well plate was sequenced on a separate single-read 150-cycle Illumina NextSeq 550 flow cell. Turning to the authors' computational methods: Because the immunoSEQ output held only junctional sequences and lacked quality scores, the filtering could not match the filtering applied to full-length reads. To assign V/J genes and CDR3, sequences were annotated against IMGT germline references using PyIR, a Python wrapper for IgBLAST v1.9. Reads with weak V/J assignments (E-value above 1e-6), missing CDR3, stop codons, out-of-frame junctions, or ambiguous translated residues were removed. V3J clonotypes were defined as sequences sharing the same inferred V gene, J gene, and CDR3 amino acid sequence. The percentage overlap between two repertoires was calculated by dividing the number of shared unique clonotypes by the size of the smaller repertoire. Three approaches were used to assess repertoire richness: RTK rarefaction, the Chao1 estimator, and Recon v2.1 estimates of unobserved clonotypes. OLGA was used to compute generation probabilities for all TCRbeta clonotypes that the gDNA method yielded from a few donors. TCRdb mirrors the immuneACCESS table, restricted to in-frame sequences. Some clones are absent from its copies; in checked studies, under half trace to an unresolved V gene, and the reason for the others is unknown. V, J and clone size reflect that table, while D and trimming were determined from the DNA. This sample is represented by roughly 2,300,000 clones; 85% to 95% of them were singletons. Jointly, the top ten make up approximately 0.41% of the sample.

Sequencing used naive CD4+ T cells from PBMCs. The cell subset or site label for this specimen denotes: CD45RA+ positively selected. This chain is built from TRBV9 and TRBJ2-1; no D segment can be confidently identified. The receptor comes from a man aged 18 to 29 in good health. Some clones in this sample may be carry-over from other donors' samples. The encoded CDR3 is CASSVDGNEQFF. Read as DNA, the sequence is TGTGCCAGCAGCGTAGATGGGAATGAGCAGTTCTTC.